One and the same sample provided the 10 T cell receptor beta chains below, sequenced in a study of regulatory T cells in long-lasting Graves disease. Time point described: persistent/refractory GD, antithyroid drugs over 5 years with positive TRAb. From RNA extracted from PBMCs, the TCR library was made. Construction of TCR beta libraries relied on iRepertoire HTBI primers and on Arm-PCR targeting CDR3 regions. One entry per CDR3 protein, called by TCRdb with MiXCR from the multiplex PCR reads. Of a few hundred thousand distinct CDR3 sequences in the sample, about 25% were seen once. The sample consisted of peripheral blood mononuclear cells (PBMCs), taken when the disease was refractory, from a patient treated with antithyroid drugs. These receptors came from a female donor with Graves disease.

This clonotype was detected ten times or more. The chain carries TRBV5-5 and TRBJ2-5; D may be TRBD1 (5 bases). V shed 4 bases and J shed 7 bases, with 17 bases lying between them. Germline assignment: CDR1 SGHKS and CDR2 YYEKEE (reference sequence). The CDR3 loop spans 14 amino acids. The CDR3 region has the DNA TGTGCCAGCAGCCGCCCCTTTAACGACAGGACCCAGTACTTC. Translation: CASSRPFNDRTQYF.

This clonotype was found a few times. This chain joins TRBV7-2 and TRBJ1-1, with a weak D call TRBD1 (5 bases). V was shortened by 5 bases and J by 5 bases, with 15 bases between the two germline ends. In germline, CDR1 is SGHTA, CDR2 FQGNSA. CDR3 length: 14 residues. CDR3 loop: CASSLWDLRTEAFF. The CDR3 nucleotides read TGTGCCAGCAGCCTGTGGGACCTGCGGACTGAAGCTTTCTTT.

Only a few counts were recorded for this clonotype. The rearrangement joins TRBV20-1 to TRBJ1-2; D gene unclear. The CDR3 length is 11 residues. The germline V and J ends were trimmed by 5 bases and 7 bases, with 11 bases remaining between them. Per germline, CDR1 DFQATT and CDR2 SNEGSKA (reference sequence). As DNA, the CDR3 is TGCAGTGCTGGAACAGAAGTTGGCTACACCTTC. Its protein is CSAGTEVGYTF.

The chain links TRBV5-1 to TRBJ1-2, with D unclear. With 0 bases removed from V and 4 bases from J, the gap between germline ends came to 7 bases. Per germline, CDR1 SGHRS and CDR2 YFSETQ. The CDR3 has 13 amino acids. The CDR3 DNA sequence: TGCGCCAGCAGCTTGGACCGGTCCTATGGCTACACCTTC. This translates into CASSLDRSYGYTF.

Points on this clonotype: This could be a read error, since a much larger clone is one nucleotide away. The V gene is TRBV29-1, the J gene TRBJ1-2; unclear D gene. This CDR3 has 12 residues. Trimming left V 4 bases short and J 7 bases short, with 13 bases between. Germline assignment: CDR1 SQVTM and CDR2 ANQGSEA. The CDR3 spells CSVVEGFPGYTF. The DNA for the CDR3 is TGCAGCGTTGTAGAAGGTTTTCCTGGCTACACCTTC.

This clonotype has at least ten counts. The chain couples TRBV2 to TRBJ1-4; 7 bases map to TRBD1. The germline gives CDR1 SNHLY, CDR2 FYNNEI. The CDR3 runs 15 residues. The junction had 9 bases not matched to a gene; V was cut back by 6 bases and J by 5 bases. For the CDR3, the DNA is TGTGCCAGCAGCGACCCGACAGGGAGGAATGAAAAACTGTTTTTT. It codes for CASSDPTGRNEKLFF.

As to this clonotype: An end of the junction does not agree with germline; a read error may underlie this. The CDR3 nucleotides read TGCGCCAGCAGATTGGACCGAAACACCGGGGAGCTGTTTTTT. Residues: CASRLDRNTGELFF. This chain uses TRBV5-1 with TRBJ2-2; D call uncertain. Germline V gene lookup returns CDR1 SGHRS and CDR2 YFSETQ. The CDR3 runs to 14 residues.

This chain links TRBV15 with TRBJ2-1, with 15 nucleotides matching TRBD2. Trimming removed 3 bases from V and 9 bases from J; junction bases left unmatched: 3. The CDR3 extends over 15 amino acids. Germline loops: CDR1 LNHNV, CDR2 YYDKDF (reference sequence). This CDR3 reads CATSSWTSGRGEQFF. The DNA for the CDR3 is TGTGCCACCAGCAGTTGGACTAGCGGGAGGGGTGAGCAGTTCTTC.

In its sample, this clonotype was seen a few times. V usage is TRBV19 and J usage is TRBJ2-2; D might be TRBD1 or TRBD2, each matching 6 bases. Trimming stripped 7 bases from V and 5 bases from J, with 17 bases between. Germline CDR1 is LNHDA and CDR2 is SQIVND (reference sequence). The CDR3 runs to 15 residues. The CDR3 DNA reads as TGTGCCAGTAAAGACGGAGGGGGTTGGACCGGGGAGCTGTTTTTT. Its translation is CASKDGGGWTGELFF.

This clonotype showed up many times. The CDR3 DNA reads TGTGCCAGCAGTTTCGAGCAGCACTCCTACGAGCAGTACTTC. Protein sequence: CASSFEQHSYEQYF. The chain combines TRBV12-3 or TRBV12-4 with TRBJ2-7, with no clear D. Trimming took 3 bases from V and 0 from J, leaving 9 bases between them. The CDR3 has 14 residues.